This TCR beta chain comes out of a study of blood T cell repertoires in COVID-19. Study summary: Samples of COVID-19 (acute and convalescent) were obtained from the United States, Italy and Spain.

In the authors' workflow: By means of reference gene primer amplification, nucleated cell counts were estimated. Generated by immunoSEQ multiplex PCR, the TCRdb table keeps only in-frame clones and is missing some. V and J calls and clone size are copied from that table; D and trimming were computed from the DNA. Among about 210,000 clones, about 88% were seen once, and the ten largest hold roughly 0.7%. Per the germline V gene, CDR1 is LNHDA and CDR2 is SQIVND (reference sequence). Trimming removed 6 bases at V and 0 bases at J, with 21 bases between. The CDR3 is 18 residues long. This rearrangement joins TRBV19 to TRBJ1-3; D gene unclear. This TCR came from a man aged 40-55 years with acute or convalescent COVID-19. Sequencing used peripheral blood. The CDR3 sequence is CASRLILPEASSGNTIYF. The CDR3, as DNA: TGTGCCAGTAGGTTGATCTTACCGGAGGCGAGCTCTGGAAACACCATATATTTT. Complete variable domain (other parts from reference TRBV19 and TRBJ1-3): DGGITQSPKYLFRKEGQNVTLSCEQNLNHDAMYWYRQDPGQGLRLIYYSQIVNDFQKGDIAEGYSVSREKKESFPLTVTSAQKNPTAFYLCASRLILPEASSGNTIYFGEGSWLTVV.